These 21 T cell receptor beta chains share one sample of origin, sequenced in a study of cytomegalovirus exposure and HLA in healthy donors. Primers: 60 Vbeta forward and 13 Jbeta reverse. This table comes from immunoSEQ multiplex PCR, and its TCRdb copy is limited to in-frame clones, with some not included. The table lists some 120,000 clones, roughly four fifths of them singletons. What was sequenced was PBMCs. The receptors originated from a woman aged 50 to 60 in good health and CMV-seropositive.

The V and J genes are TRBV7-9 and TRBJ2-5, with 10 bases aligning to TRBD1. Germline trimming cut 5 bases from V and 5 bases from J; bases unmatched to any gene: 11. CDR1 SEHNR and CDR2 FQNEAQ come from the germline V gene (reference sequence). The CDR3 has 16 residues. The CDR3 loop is CASSPSLGQGLETQYF. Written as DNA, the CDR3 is TGTGCCAGCAGCCCATCCCTGGGACAGGGGTTGGAGACCCAGTACTTC.

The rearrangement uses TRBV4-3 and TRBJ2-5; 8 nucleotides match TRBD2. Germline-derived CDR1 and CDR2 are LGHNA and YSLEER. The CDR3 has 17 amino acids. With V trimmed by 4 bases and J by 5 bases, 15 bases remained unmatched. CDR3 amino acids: CASSPGRRAGERETQYF. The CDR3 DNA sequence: TGCGCCAGCAGCCCAGGGCGAAGAGCGGGGGAGAGGGAGACCCAGTACTTC.

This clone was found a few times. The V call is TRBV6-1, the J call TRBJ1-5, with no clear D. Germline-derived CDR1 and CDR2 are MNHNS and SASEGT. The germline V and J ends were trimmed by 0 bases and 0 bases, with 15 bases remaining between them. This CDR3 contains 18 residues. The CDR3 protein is CASSEARGSRTSNQPQHF. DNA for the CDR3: TGTGCCAGCAGTGAAGCGCGGGGAAGTCGGACTAGCAATCAGCCCCAGCATTTT.

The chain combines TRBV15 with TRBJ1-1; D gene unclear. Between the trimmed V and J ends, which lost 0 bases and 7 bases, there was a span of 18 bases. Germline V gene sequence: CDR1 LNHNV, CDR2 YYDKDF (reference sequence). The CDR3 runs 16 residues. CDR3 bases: TGTGCCACCAGCAGAGATAGGTTTCCTGGCGAGGGTGAAGCTTTCTTT. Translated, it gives CATSRDRFPGEGEAFF.

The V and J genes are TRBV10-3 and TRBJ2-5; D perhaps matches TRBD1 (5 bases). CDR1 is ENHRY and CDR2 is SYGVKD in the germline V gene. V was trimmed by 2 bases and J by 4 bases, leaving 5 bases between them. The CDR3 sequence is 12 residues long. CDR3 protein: CAISEQGETQYF. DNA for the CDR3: TGTGCCATCAGTGAGCAGGGAGAGACCCAGTACTTC.

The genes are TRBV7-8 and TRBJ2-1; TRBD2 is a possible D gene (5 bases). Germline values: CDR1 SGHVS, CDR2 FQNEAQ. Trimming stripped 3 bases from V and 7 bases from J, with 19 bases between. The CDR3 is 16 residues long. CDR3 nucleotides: TGTGCCAGCAGCTTTTATCCGGGAACCAGGAGGAATGAGCAGTTCTTC. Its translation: CASSFYPGTRRNEQFF.

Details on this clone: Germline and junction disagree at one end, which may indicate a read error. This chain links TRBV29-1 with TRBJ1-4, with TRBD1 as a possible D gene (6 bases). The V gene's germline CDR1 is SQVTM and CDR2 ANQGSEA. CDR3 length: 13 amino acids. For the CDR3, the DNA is TGCAGCGTTCACGGACAGCGGCATGAGAAACTGTTTTTT. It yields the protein CSVHGQRHEKLFF.

This CDR3 is CASSSLALSGNTIYF. In nucleotides, the CDR3 is TGTGCCAGCAGTTCCCTCGCGCTCTCTGGAAACACCATATATTTT. The V gene is TRBV6-5, the J gene TRBJ1-3; D gene ambiguous. Germline values: CDR1 MNHEY, CDR2 SVGAGI. V was clipped by 4 bases and J by 0 bases, with 10 bases between them. The CDR3 is 15 residues long.

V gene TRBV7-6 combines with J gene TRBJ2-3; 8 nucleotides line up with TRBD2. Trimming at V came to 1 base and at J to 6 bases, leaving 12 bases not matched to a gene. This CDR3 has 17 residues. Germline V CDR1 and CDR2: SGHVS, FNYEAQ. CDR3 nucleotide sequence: TGTGCCAGCAGCTTAGTTCCACTAGCGGAAGGTGCGGATACGCAGTATTTT. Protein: CASSLVPLAEGADTQYF.

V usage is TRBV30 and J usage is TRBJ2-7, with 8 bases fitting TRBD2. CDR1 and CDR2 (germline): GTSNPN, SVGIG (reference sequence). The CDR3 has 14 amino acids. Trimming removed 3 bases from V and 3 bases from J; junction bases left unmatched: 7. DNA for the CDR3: TGTGCCTGGAGCCCCGGGGCGGGGGGCTACGAGCAGTACTTC. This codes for CAWSPGAGGYEQYF.

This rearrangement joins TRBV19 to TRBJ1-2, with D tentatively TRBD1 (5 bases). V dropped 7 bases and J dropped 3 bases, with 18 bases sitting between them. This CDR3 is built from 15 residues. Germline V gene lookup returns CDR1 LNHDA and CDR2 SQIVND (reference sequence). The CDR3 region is CASKIALGRHYGYTF. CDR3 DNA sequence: TGTGCCAGTAAAATTGCTTTGGGGCGCCACTATGGCTACACCTTC.

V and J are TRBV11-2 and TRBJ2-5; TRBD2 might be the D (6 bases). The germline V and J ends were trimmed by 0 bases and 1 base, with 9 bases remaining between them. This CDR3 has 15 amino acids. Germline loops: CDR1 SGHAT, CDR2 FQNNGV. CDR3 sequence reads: CASSLEGGSQETQYF. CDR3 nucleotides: TGTGCCAGCAGCTTAGAAGGAGGGTCCCAAGAGACCCAGTACTTC.

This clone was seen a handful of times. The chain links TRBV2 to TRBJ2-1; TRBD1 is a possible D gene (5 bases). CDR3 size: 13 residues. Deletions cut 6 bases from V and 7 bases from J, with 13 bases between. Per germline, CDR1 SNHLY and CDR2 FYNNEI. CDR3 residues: CASSRDLGNEQFF. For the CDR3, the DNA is TGTGCCAGCAGCAGGGATTTGGGGAATGAGCAGTTCTTC.

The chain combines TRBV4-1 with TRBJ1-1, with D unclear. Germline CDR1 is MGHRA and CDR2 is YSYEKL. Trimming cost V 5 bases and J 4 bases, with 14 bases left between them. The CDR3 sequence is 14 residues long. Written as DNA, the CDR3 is TGCGCCAGCAGCTCCTCGCCCTCGGGCACTGAAGCTTTCTTT. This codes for CASSSSPSGTEAFF.

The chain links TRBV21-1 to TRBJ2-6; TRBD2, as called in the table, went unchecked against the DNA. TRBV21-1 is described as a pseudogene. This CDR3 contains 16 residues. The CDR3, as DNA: TGTGCCAGCAGCCATGCCGCGGCCTCTGGGGCCAACGTCCTGACTTTC. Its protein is CASSHAAASGANVLTF.

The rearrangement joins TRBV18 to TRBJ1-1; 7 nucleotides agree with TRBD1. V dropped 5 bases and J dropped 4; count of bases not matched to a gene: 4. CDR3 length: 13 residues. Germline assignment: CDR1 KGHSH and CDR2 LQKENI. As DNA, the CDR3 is TGTGCCAGCTCAACCGGACAGGTCACTGAAGCTTTCTTT. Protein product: CASSTGQVTEAFF.

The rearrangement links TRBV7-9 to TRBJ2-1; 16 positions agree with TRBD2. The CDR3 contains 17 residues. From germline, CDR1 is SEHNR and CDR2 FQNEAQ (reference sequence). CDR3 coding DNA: TGTGGAGGGGCCCGTTCGGGGACTAGCGGGGGGGCTGGTGAGCAGTTCTTC. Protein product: CGGARSGTSGGAGEQFF.

Here the CDR3 DNA reads TGTGCCAGCAGTACGGACAGAAGTTCCTACGAGCAGTACTTC. Translating gives CASSTDRSSYEQYF. The rearrangement joins TRBV2 to TRBJ2-7, with D perhaps matching TRBD1 (6 bases). CDR3 length: 14 residues. V was cut by 5 bases and J by 1 base, with 12 bases left in between. Per the germline V gene, CDR1 is SNHLY and CDR2 is FYNNEI.

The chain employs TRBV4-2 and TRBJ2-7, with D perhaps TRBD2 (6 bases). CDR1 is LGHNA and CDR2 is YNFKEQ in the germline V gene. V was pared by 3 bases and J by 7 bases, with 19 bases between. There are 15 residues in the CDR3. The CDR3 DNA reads TGTGCCAGCAGCCATTCCCCCAGCGGGCCGGGGGAGCAGTACTTC. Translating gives CASSHSPSGPGEQYF.

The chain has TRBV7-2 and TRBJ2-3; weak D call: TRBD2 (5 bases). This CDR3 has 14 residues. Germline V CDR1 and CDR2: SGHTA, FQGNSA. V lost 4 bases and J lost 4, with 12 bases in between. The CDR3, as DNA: TGTGCCAGCAGCTCCGTCCGGGGTTCAGATACGCAGTATTTT. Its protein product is CASSSVRGSDTQYF.

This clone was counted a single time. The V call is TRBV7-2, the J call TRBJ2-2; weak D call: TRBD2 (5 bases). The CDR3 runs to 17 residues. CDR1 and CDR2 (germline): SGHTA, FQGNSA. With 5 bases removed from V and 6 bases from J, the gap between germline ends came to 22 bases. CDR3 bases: TGTGCCAGCAGCCCAAGCCCCTCGGGGTGGTTACCCGGGGAGCTGTTTTTT. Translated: CASSPSPSGWLPGELFF.